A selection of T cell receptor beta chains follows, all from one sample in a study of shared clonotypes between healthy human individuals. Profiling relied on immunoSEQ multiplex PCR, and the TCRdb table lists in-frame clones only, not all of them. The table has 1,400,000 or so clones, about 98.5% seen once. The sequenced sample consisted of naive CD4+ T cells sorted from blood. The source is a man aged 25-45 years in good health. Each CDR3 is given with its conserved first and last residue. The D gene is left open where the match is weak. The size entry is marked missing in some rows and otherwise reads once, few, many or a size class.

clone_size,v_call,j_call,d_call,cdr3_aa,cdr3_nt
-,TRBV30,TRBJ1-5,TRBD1,CAWTRDRSSQPQHF,TGTGCCTGGACCCGGGACAGGTCGAGTCAGCCCCAGCATTTT
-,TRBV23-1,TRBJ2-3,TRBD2,CASGLAGEGTDTQYF,TGCGCCAGCGGTTTAGCGGGAGAGGGCACAGATACGCAGTATTTT
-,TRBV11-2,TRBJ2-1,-,CASSLDWVGSSRDEQFF,TGTGCCAGCAGCTTAGATTGGGTTGGTTCTAGCCGAGATGAGCAGTTCTTC
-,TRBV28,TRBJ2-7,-,CASSTTGLASYEQYF,TGTGCCAGCAGTACAACAGGGCTGGCATCCTACGAGCAGTACTTC
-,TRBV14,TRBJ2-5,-,CASSQILGETQYF,TGTGCCAGCAGCCAAATTCTCGGGGAGACCCAGTACTTC
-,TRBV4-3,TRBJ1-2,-,CASSQVGRINYGYTF,TGCGCCAGCAGCCAAGTTGGGCGGATTAACTATGGCTACACCTTC
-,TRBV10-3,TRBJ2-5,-,CAIRGSRGTQYF,TGTGCCATCAGGGGGTCCCGGGGGACCCAGTACTTC
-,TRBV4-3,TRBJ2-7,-,CASSQEAAGAIYEQYF,TGCGCCAGCAGCCAAGAAGCGGCAGGGGCGATTTACGAGCAGTACTTC
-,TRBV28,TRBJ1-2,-,CASSPPGVDGYTF,TGTGCCAGCAGCCCGCCGGGGGTAGATGGCTACACCTTC
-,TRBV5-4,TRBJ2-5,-,CASSLAQETQYF,TGTGCCAGCAGCTTGGCGCAAGAGACCCAGTACTTC
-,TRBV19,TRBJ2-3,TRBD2,CASSIGLAGAGTDTQYF,TGTGCCAGTAGTATAGGGCTAGCGGGAGCCGGCACAGATACGCAGTATTTT
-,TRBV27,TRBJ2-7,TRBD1,CASSPQGQVGEQYF,TGTGCCAGCAGTCCTCAAGGACAGGTGGGGGAGCAGTACTTC
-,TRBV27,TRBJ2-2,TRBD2,CATRAGTSGRGGELFF,TGTGCCACCCGAGCCGGGACTAGCGGCAGAGGGGGGGAGCTGTTTTTT
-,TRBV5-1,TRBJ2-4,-,CASSFGQGERAKNIQYF,TGCGCCAGCAGCTTCGGGCAGGGCGAACGAGCCAAAAACATTCAGTACTTC
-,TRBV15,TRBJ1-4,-,CATSRDKDEKLFF,TGTGCCACCAGCAGAGACAAGGATGAAAAACTGTTTTTT
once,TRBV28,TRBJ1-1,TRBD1,CASSLRGGRTEAFF,TGTGCCAGCAGTTTGAGAGGGGGCCGCACTGAAGCTTTCTTT
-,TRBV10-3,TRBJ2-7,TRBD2,CAISGSGSYEQYF,TGTGCCATCAGTGGTAGCGGGAGCTACGAGCAGTACTTC
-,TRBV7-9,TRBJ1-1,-,CASSRPLGSGFF,TGTGCCAGCAGCCGGCCTTTGGGCAGTGGTTTCTTT
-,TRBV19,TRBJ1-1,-,CASRDAGSDTEAFF,TGTGCCAGTAGGGACGCAGGGTCTGACACTGAAGCTTTCTTT
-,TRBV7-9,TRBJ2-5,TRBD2,CASSLRGGRAGETQYF,TGTGCCAGCAGCTTAAGGGGCGGGAGGGCCGGAGAGACCCAGTACTTC
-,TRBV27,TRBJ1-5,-,CASSALSGRPQHF,TGTGCCAGCAGTGCCCTTTCGGGGCGGCCCCAGCATTTT
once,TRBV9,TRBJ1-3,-,CASSVEPHSGNTIYF,TGTGCCAGCAGCGTAGAACCTCACTCTGGAAACACCATATATTTT